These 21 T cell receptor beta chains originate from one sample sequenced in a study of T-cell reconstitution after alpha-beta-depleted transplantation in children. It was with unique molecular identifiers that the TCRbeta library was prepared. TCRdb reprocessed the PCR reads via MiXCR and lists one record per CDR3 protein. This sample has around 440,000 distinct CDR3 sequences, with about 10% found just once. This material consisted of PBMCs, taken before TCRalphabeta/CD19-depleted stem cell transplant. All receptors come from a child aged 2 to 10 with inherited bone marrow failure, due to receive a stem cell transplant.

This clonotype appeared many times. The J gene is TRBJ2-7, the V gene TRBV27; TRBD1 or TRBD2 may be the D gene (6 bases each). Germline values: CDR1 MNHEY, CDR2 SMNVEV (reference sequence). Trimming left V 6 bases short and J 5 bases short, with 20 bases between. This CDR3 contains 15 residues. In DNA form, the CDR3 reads TGTGCCAGCAGCGAAATGCCGGGGGCAATCGACGAGCAGTACTTC. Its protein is CASSEMPGAIDEQYF.

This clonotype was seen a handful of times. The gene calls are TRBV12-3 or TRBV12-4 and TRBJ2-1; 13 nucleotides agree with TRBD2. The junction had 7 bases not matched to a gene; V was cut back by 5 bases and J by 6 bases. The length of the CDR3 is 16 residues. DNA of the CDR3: TGTGCCAGCAGTCCCCTGACTAGCGGGAGGTTCAATGAGCAGTTCTTC. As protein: CASSPLTSGRFNEQFF.

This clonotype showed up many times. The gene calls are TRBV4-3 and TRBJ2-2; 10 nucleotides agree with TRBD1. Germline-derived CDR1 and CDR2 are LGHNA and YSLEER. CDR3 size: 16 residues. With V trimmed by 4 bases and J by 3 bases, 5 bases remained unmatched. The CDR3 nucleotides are TGCGCCAGCAGCCCAGCGGACAGGGGGTACACCGGGGAGCTGTTTTTT. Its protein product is CASSPADRGYTGELFF.

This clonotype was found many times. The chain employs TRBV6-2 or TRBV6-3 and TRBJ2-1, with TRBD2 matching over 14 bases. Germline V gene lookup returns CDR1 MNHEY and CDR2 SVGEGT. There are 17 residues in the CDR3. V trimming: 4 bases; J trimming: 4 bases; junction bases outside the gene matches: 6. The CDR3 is CASSSPRLAGGYNEQFF. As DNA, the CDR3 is TGTGCCAGCAGTTCACCTCGACTAGCGGGAGGGTACAATGAGCAGTTCTTC.

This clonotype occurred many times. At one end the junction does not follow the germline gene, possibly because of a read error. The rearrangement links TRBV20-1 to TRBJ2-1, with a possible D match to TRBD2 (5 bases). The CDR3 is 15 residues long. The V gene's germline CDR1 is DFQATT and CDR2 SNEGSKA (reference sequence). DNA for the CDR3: TGCAGTGCTAGAGTGAGCGGAGATTCCTACAATGAGCAGTTTTTC. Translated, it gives CSARVSGDSYNEQFF.

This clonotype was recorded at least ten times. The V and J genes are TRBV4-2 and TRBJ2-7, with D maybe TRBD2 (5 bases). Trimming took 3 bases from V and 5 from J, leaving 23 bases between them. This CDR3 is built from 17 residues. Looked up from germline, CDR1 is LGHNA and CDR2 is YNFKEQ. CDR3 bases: TGTGCCAGCAGCCACCTAAACACCGGGATAGTATGGAACGAGCAGTACTTC. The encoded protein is CASSHLNTGIVWNEQYF.

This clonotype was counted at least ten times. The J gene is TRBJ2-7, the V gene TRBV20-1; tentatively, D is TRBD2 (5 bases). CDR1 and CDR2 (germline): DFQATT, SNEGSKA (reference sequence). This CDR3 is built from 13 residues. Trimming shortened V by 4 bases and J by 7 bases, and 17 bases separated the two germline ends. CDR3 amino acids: CSAKRNSGGEQYF. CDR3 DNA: TGCAGTGCTAAACGAAACTCCGGCGGGGAGCAGTACTTC.

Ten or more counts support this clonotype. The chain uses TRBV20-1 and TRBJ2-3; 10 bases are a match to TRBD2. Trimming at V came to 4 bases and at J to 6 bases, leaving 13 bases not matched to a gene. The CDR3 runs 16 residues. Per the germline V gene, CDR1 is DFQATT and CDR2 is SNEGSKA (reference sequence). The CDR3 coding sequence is TGCAGTGCTACCACCCCCCTAGCGGGAGTTCGGGATACGCAGTATTTT. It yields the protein CSATTPLAGVRDTQYF.

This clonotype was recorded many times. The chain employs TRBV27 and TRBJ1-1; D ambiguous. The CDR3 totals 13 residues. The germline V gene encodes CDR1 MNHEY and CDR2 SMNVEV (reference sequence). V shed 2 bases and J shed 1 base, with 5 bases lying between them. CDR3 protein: CASSLTQNTEAFF. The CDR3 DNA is TGTGCCAGCAGTTTAACACAGAACACTGAAGCTTTCTTT.

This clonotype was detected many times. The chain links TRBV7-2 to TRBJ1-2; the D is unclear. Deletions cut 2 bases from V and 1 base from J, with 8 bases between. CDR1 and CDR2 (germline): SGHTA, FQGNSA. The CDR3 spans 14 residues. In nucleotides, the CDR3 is TGTGCCAGCAGCTTATCCCGGGTTAACTATGGCTACACCTTC. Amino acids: CASSLSRVNYGYTF.

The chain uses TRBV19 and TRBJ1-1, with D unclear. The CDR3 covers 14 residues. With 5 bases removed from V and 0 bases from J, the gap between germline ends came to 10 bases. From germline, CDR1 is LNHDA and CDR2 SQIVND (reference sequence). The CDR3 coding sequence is TGTGCCAGTAGTGATGGGCCTATGAACACTGAAGCTTTCTTT. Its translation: CASSDGPMNTEAFF.

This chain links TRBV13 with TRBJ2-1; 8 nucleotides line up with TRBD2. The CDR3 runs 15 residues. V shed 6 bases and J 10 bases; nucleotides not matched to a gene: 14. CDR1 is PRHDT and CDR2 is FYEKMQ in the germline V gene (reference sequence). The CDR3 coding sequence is TGTGCCAGCAGTTATTTAGGACTAGCCGTAGAAGAGCAGTTCTTC. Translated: CASSYLGLAVEEQFF.

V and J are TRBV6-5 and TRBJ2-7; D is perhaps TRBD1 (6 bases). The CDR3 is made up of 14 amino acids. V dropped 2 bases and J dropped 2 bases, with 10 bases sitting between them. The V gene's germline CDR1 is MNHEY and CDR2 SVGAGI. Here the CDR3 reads CASSYGQPPYEQYF. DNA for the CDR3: TGTGCCAGCAGTTACGGACAGCCCCCCTACGAGCAGTACTTC.

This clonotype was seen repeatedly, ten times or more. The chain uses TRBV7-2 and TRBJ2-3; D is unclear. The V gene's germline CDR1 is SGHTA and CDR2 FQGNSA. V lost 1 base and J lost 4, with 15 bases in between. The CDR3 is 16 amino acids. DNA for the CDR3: TGTGCCAGCAGCTTAGTCGGCTCGGGTGTTTCAGATACGCAGTATTTT. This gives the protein CASSLVGSGVSDTQYF.

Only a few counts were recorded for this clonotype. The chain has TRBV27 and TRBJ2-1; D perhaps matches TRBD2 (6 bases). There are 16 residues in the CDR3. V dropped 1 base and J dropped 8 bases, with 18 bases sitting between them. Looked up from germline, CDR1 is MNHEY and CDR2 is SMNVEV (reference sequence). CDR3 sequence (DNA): TGTGCCAGCAGTTTATTGTGGGACGGAGGGCTGGATGAGCAGTTCTTC. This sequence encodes CASSLLWDGGLDEQFF.

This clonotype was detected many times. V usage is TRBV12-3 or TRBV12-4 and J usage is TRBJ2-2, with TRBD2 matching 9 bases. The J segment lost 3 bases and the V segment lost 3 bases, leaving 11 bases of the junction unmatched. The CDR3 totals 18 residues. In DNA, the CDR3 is TGTGCCAGCAGTTTCTATGGTAGCGGGAGTAGATACACCGGGGAGCTGTTTTTT. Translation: CASSFYGSGSRYTGELFF.

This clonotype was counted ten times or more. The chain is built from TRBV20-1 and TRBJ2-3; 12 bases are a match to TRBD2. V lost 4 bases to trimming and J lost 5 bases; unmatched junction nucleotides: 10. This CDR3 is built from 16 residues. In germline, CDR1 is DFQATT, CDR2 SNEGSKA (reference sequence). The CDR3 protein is CSATTSSGRVGDTQYF. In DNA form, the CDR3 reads TGCAGTGCTACGACATCTAGCGGGAGGGTTGGAGATACGCAGTATTTT.

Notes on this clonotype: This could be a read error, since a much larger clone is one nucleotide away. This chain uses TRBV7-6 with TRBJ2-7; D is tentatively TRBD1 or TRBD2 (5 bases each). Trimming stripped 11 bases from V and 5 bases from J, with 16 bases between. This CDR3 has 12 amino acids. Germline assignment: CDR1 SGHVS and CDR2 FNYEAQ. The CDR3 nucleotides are TGTGCCTATAAACAGAGGGACCACGAGCAGTACTTC. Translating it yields CAYKQRDHEQYF.

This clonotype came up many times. CDR3 nucleotide sequence: TGTGCCAGCAGTTCCTCGTCTAGCGGGAGGACCACGCAGTATTTT. This codes for CASSSSSSGRTTQYF. The V and J genes are TRBV28 and TRBJ2-3; the match to TRBD2 covers 11 bases. Germline V gene sequence: CDR1 MDHEN, CDR2 SYDVKM. The V and J ends lost 4 bases and 9 bases, in that order; junction bases with no gene match: 9. The CDR3 runs 15 residues.

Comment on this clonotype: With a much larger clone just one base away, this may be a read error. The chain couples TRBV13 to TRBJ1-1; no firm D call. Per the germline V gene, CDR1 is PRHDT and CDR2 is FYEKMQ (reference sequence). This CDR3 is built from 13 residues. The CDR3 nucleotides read TGTACCAGCAGCTTAAATTCGGACACTGAAGCTTTCTTT. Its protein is CTSSLNSDTEAFF.

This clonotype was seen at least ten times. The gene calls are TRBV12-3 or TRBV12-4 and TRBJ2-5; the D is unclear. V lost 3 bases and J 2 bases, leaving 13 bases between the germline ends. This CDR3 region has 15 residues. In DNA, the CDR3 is TGTGCCAGCAGTTTTTACGTCCAAGATCAAGAGACCCAGTACTTC. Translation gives CASSFYVQDQETQYF.